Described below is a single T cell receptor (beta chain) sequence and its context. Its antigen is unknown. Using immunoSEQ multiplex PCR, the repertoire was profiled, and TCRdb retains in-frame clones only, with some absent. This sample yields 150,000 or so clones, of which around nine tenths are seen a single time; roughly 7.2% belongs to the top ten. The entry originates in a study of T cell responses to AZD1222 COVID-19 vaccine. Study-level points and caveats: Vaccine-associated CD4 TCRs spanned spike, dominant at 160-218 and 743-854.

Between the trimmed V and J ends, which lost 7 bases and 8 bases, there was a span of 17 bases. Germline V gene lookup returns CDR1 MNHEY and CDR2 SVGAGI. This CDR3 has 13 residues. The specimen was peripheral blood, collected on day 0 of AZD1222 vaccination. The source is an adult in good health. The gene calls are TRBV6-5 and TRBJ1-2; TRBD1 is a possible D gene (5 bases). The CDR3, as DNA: TGTGCCAGCAACGAAAGGGGCCTGGAGGGCTACACCTTC. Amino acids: CASNERGLEGYTF.